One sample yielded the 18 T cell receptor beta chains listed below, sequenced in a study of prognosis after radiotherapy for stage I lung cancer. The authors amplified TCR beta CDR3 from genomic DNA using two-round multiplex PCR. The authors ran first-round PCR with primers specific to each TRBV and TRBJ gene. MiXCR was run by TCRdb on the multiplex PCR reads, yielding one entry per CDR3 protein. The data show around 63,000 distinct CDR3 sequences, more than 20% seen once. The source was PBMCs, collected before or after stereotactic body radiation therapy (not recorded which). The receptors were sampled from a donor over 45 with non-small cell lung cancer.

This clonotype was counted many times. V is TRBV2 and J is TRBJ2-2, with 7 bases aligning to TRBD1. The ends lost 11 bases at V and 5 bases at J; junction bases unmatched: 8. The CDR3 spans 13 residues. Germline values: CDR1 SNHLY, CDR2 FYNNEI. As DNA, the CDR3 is TGTGCCGTAACAGGGGAAGAGACCGGGGAGCTGTTTTTT. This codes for CAVTGEETGELFF.

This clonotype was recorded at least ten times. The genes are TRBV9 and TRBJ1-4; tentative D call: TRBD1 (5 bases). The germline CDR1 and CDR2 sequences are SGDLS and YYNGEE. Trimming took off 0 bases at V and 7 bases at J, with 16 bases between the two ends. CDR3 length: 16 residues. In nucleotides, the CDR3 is TGTGCCAGCAGCGTAGGCCCGGACATTGACTCTGAAAAACTGTTTTTT. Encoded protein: CASSVGPDIDSEKLFF.

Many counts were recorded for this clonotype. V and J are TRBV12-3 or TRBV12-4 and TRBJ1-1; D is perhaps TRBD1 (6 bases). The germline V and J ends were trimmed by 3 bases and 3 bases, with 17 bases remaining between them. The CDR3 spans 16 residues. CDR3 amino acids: CASSLWTVRRDTEAFF. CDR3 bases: TGTGCCAGCAGTTTGTGGACAGTCCGGCGGGACACTGAAGCTTTCTTT.

Written as DNA, the CDR3 is TGTGCCAGCAGCGTTTGGACGGCTCCCGTTTTGAACACCGGGGAGCTGTTTTTT. Residues: CASSVWTAPVLNTGELFF. The gene calls are TRBV9 and TRBJ2-2; no firm D call. The germline V gene encodes CDR1 SGDLS and CDR2 YYNGEE. The CDR3 is made up of 18 amino acids. Trimming took off 2 bases at V and 1 base at J, with 18 bases between the two ends.

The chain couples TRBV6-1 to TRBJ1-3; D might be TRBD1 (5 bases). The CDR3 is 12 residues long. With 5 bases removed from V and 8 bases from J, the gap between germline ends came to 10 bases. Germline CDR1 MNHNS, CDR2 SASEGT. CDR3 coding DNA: TGTGCCAGCAGTCTTGGGGCATACACCATATATTTT. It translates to CASSLGAYTIYF.

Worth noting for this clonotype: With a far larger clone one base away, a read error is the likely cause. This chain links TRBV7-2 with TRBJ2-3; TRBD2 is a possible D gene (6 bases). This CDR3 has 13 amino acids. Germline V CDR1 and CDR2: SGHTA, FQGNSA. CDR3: CASSRDFTDTQCF. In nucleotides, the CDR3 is TGTGCCAGTTCCCGGGACTTCACAGATACGCAGTGTTTT.

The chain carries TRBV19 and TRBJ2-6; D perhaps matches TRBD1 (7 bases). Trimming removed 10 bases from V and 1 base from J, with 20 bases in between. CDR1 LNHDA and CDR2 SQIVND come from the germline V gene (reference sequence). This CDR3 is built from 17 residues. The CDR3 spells CATQRRGQRSGANVLTF. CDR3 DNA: TGTGCCACCCAACGGAGGGGACAGAGATCTGGGGCCAACGTCCTGACTTTC.

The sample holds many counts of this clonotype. CDR3 DNA sequence: TGTGCCAGCTCACCACCGGGCAGAAATGAAAAACTGTTTTTT. Its protein product is CASSPPGRNEKLFF. V is TRBV18 and J is TRBJ1-4; D is uncertain. This CDR3 contains 14 residues. Deletions cut 0 bases from V and 5 bases from J, with 7 bases between. The germline V gene encodes CDR1 KGHSH and CDR2 LQKENI.

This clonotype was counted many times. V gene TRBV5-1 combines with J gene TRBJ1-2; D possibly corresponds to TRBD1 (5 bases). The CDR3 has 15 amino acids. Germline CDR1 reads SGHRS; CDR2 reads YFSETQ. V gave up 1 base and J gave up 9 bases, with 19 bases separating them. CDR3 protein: CASSLSGGEGYRYTF. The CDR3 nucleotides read TGCGCCAGCAGCTTGTCTGGGGGAGAGGGGTATCGCTACACCTTC.

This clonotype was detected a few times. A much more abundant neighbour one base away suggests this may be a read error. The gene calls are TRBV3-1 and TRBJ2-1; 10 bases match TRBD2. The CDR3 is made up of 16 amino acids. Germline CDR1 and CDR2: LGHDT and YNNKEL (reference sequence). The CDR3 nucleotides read TGTGCCAGCGGCCACATAAAGCGGGGGGGGATTGATGAGCAGTTCTTC. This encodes CASGHIKRGGIDEQFF.

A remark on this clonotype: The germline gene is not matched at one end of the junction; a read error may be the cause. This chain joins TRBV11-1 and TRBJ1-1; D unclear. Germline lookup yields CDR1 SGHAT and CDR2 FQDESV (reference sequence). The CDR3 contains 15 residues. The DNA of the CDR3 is TGTGTCAGCAGACCGTCGGTTGGGAGTGACACTGAAGCTTTCTTT. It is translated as CVSRPSVGSDTEAFF.

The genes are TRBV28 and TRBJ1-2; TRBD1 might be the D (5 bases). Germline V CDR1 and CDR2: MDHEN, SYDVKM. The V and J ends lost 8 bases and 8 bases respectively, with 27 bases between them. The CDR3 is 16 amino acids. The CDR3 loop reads CASAYLGRGPLIGYTF. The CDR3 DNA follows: TGTGCCAGCGCCTATCTCGGGAGGGGACCTCTCATCGGCTACACCTTC.

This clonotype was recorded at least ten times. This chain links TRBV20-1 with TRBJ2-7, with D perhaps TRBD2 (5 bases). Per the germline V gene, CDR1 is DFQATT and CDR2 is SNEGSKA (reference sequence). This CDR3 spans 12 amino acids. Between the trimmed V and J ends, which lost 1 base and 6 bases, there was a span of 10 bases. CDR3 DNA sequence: TGCAGTGCTAGAGTGACGGGATCCGAGCAGTACTTC. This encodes CSARVTGSEQYF.

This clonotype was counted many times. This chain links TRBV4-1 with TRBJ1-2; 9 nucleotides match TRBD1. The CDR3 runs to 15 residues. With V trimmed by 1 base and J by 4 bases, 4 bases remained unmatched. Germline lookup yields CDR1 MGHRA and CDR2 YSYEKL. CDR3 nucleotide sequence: TGCGCCAGCAGCCAAGTAGACAGGGGGTCCTATGGCTACACCTTC. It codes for CASSQVDRGSYGYTF.

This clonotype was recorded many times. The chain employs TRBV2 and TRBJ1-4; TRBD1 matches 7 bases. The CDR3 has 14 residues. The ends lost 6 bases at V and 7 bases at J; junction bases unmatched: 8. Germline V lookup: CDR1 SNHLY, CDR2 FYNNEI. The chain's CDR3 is CASRTGEGSEKLFF. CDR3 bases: TGTGCCAGCAGAACAGGGGAAGGGAGTGAAAAACTGTTTTTT.

The CDR3 here is CASSSGQGKGAGELFF. The DNA for the CDR3 is TGTGCCAGCAGTTCCGGACAGGGGAAGGGAGCCGGGGAGCTGTTTTTT. The rearrangement joins TRBV6-2 or TRBV6-3 to TRBJ2-2, with 9 positions matching TRBD1. This CDR3 has 16 amino acids. V was pared by 4 bases and J by 6 bases, with 9 bases of the junction left unmatched. Germline values: CDR1 MNHEY, CDR2 SVGEGT.

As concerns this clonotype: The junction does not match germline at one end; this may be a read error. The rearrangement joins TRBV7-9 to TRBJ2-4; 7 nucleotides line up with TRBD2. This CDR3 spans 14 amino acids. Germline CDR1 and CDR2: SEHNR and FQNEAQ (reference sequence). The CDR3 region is CASSPGLETNIQYF. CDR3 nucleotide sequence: TGCGCCAGCAGCCCAGGACTAGAGACGAACATTCAGTACTTC. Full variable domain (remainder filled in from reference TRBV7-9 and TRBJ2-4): DTGVSQNPRHKITKRGQNVTFRCDPISEHNRLYWYRQTLGQGPEFLTYFQNEAQLEKSRLLSDRFSAERPKGSFSTLEIQRTEQGDSAMYLCASSPGLETNIQYFGAGTRLSVL.

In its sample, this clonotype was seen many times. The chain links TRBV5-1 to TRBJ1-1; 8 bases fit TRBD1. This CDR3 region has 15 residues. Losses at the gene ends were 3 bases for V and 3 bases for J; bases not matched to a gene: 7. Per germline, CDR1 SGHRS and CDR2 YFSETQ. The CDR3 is CASSSGQGWDTEAFF. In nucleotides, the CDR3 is TGCGCCAGCAGCTCCGGACAGGGTTGGGACACTGAAGCTTTCTTT. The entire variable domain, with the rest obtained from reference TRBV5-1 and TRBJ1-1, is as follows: KAGVTQTPRYLIKTRGQQVTLSCSPISGHRSVSWYQQTPGQGLQFLFEYFSETQRNKGNFPGRFSGRQFSNSRSEMNVSTLELGDSALYLCASSSGQGWDTEAFFGQGTRLTVV.